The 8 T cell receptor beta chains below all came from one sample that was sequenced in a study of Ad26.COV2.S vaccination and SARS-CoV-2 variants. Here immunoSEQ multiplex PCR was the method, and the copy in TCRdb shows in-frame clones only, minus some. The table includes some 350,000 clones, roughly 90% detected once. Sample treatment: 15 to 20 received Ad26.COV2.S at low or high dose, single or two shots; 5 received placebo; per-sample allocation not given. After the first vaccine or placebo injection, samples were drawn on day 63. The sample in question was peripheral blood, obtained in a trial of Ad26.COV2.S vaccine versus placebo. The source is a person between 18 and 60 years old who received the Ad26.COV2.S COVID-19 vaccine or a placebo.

For the CDR3, the DNA is TGTGCCAGCAGTTTAGACAGGGGGCTTGGCACTGAAGCTTTCTTT. It encodes CASSLDRGLGTEAFF. The chain is built from TRBV28 and TRBJ1-1; 10 nucleotides agree with TRBD1. V dropped 2 bases and J dropped 4; count of bases not matched to a gene: 4. The germline V gene encodes CDR1 MDHEN and CDR2 SYDVKM. The CDR3 extends over 15 amino acids.

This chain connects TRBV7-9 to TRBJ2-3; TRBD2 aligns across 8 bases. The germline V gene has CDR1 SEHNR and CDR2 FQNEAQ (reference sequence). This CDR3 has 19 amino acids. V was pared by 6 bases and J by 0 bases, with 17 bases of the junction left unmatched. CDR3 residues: CASSQTIAGPDRSTDTQYF. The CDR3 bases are TGTGCCAGCAGTCAGACCATAGCGGGACCGGATCGAAGCACAGATACGCAGTATTTT.

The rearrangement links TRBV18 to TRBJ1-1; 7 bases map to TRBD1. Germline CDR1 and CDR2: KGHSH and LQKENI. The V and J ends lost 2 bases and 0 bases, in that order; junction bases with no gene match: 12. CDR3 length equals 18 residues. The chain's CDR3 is CASSPTRGGWQMNTEAFF. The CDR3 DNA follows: TGTGCCAGCTCACCAACACGAGGGGGCTGGCAGATGAACACTGAAGCTTTCTTT.

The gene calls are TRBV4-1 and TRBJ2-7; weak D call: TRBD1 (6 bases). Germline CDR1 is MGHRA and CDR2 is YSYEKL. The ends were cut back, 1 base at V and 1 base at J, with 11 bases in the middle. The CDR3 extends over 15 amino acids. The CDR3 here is CASSQVDRSSYEQYF. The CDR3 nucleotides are TGCGCCAGCAGCCAAGTTGACAGGTCGTCCTACGAGCAGTACTTC.

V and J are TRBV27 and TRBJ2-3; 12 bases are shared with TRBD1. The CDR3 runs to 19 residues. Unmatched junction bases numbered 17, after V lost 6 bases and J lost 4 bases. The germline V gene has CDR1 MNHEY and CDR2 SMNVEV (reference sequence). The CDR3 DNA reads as TGTGCCAGCAGGGAGATCGGGACAGGGGGCTTGAGTTTTGCAGATACGCAGTATTTT. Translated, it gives CASREIGTGGLSFADTQYF.

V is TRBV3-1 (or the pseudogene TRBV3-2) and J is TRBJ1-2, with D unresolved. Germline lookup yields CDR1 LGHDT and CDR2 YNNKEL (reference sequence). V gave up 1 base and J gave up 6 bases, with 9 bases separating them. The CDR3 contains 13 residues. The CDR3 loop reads CASSQGLGNGYTF. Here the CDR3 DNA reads TGTGCCAGCAGCCAAGGCCTCGGAAATGGCTACACCTTC.

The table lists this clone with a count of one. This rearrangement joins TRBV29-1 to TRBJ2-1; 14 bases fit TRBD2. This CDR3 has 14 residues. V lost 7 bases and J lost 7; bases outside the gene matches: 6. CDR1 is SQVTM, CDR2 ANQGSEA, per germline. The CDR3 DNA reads TGCAGCGCCCTAGGGACTAGCGGGAGAAATGAGCAGTTCTTC. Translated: CSALGTSGRNEQFF.

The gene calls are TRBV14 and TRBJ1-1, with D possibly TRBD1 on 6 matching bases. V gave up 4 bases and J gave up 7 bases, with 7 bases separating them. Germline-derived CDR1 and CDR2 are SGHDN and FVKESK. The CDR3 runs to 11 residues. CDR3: CASSLQGEAFF. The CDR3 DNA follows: TGTGCCAGCAGCCTACAGGGTGAAGCTTTCTTT.